This T cell receptor beta chain was sequenced in a study of blood T cell repertoires in COVID-19. Study-level information: T cells, B-cell-depleted T cells, or PBMCs supplied cDNA or gDNA.

The V and J ends lost 6 bases and 4 bases, in that order; junction bases with no gene match: 8. Germline assignment: CDR1 MDHEN and CDR2 SYDVKM. This CDR3 contains 16 residues. Per the authors' pipeline: Nucleated cell number was recorded as an estimate derived from reference gene primer amplification. TCRdb keeps only in-frame clones here, not all; method: immunoSEQ multiplex PCR. V and J calls and clone size are copied from that table; D and trimming were computed from the DNA. The top ten hold less than 3.5% of the sample, which has approximately 200,000 clones, about 85% seen once. This clone appeared a single time.

The sequenced sample consisted of peripheral blood. The origin of this receptor is a woman aged 25 to 39 with active or convalescent COVID-19. The chain couples TRBV28 to TRBJ2-3, with 12 bases aligning to TRBD2. CDR3 loop: CASSPRLAGVADTQYF. The CDR3 coding sequence is TGTGCCAGCAGCCCTCGACTAGCGGGAGTGGCAGATACGCAGTATTTT.